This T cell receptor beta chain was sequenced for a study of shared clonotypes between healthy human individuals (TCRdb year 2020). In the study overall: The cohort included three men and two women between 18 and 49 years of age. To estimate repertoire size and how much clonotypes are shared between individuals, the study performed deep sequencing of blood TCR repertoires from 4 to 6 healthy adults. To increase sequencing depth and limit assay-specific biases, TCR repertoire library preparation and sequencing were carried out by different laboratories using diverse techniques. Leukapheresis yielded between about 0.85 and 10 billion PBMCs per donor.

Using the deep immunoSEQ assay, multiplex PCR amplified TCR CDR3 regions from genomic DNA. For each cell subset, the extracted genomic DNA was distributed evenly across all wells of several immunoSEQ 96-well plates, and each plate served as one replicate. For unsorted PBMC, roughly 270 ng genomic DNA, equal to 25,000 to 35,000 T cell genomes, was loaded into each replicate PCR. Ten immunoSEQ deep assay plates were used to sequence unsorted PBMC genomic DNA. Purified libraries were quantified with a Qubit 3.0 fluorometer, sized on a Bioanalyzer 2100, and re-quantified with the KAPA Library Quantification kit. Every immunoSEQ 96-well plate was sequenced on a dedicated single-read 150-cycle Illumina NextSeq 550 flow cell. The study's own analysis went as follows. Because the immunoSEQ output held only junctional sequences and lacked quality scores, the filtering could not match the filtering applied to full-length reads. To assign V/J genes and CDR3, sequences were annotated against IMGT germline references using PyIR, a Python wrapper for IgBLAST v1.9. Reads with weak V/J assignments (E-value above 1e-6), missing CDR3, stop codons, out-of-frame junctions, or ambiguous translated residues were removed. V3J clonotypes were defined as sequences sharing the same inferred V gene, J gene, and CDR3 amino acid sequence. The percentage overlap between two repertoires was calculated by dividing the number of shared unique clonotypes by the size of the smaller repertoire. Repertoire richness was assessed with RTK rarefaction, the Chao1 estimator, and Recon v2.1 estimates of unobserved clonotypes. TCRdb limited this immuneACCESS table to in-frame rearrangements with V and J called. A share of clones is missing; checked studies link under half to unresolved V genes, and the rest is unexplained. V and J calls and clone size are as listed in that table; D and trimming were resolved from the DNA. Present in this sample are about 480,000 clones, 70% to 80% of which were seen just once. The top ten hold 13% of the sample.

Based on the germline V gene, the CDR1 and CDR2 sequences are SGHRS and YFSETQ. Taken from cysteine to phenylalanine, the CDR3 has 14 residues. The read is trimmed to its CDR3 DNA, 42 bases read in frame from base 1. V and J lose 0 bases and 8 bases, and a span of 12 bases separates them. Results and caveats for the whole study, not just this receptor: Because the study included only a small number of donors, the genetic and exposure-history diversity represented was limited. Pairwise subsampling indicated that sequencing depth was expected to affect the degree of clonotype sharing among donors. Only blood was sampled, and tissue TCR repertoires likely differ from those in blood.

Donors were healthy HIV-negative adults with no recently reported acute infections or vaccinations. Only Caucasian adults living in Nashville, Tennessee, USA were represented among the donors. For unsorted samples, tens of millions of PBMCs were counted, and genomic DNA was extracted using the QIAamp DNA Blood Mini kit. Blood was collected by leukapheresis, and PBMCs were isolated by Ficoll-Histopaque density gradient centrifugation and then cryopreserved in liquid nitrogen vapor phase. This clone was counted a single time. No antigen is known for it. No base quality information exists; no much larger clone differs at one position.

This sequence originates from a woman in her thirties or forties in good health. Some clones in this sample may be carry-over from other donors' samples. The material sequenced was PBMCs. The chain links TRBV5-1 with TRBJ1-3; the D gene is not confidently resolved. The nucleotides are TGCGCCAGCAGCTTGGGCACAAACTCGGACACCATATATTTT. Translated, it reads CASSLGTNSDTIYF.